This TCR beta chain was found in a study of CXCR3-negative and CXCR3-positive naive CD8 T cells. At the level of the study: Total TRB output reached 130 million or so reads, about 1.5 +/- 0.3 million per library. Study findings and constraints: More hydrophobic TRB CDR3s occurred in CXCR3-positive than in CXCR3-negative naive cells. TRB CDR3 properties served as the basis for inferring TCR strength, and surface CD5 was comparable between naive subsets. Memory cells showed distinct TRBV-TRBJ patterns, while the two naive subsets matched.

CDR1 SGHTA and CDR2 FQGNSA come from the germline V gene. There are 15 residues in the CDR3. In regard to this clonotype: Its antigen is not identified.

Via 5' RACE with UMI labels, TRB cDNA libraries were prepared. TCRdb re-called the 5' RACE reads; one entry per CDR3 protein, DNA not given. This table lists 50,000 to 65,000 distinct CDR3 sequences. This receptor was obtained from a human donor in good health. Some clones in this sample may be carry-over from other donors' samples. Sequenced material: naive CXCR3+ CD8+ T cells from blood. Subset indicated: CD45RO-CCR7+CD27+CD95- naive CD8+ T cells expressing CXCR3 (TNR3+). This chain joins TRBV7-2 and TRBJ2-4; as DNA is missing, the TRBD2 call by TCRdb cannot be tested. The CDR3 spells CASRTSPGAKNIQYF.